This T cell receptor (beta chain) was captured by sequencing in a study of T cell changes during pregnancy in multiple sclerosis. There are 15 residues in the CDR3. V shed 5 bases and J 5 bases; nucleotides not matched to a gene: 8. Germline-derived CDR1 and CDR2 are MNHEY and SVGAGI. Clones were read by immunoSEQ multiplex PCR, and TCRdb kept only the in-frame ones, dropping some. The data show fewer than 75,000 clones, about 89% seen once. This TCR came from a female donor with multiple sclerosis, enrolled in a pregnancy study. The material sequenced was peripheral blood, taken in the second trimester of pregnancy. V gene TRBV6-5 combines with J gene TRBJ1-4; 7 bases fit TRBD1. The CDR3 reads CASSPRTGLNEKLFF. CDR3 nucleotide sequence: TGTGCCAGCAGTCCCCGGACAGGATTGAATGAAAAACTGTTTTTT.